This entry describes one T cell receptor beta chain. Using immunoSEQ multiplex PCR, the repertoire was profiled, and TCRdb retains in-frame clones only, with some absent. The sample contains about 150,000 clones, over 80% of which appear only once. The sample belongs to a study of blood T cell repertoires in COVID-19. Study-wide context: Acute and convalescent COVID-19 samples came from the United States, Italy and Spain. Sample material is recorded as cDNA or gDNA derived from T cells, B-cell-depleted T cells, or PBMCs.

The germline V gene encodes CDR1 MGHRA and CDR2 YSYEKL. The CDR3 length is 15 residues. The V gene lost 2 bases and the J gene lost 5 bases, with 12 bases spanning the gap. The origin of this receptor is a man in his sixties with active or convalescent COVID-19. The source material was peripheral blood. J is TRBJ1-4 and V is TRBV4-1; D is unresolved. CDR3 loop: CASSQPALGNEKLFF. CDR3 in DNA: TGCGCCAGCAGCCAACCCGCCCTCGGGAATGAAAAACTGTTTTTT.